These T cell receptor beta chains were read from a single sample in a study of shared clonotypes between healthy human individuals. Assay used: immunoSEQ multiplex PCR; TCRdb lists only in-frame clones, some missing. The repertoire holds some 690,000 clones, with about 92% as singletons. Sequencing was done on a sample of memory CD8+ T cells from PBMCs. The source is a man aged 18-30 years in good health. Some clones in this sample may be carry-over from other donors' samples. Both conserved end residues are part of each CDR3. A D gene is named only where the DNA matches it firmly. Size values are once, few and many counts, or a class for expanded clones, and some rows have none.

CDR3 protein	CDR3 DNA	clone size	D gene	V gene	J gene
CASSFSVSNEQFF	TGTGCCAGCAGTTTTTCAGTATCCAATGAGCAGTTCTTC	-	-	TRBV27	TRBJ2-1
CATSWDNSYEQYF	TGTGCCACCAGCTGGGATAACTCCTACGAGCAGTACTTC	once	-	TRBV15	TRBJ2-7
CASSQGDTAETQYF	TGCGCCAGCAGCCAAGGGGACACCGCGGAGACCCAGTACTTC	-	-	TRBV4-1	TRBJ2-5
CASSPPSIGRRNTEAFF	TGTGCCAGCAGCCCACCGTCCATAGGGCGCAGGAACACTGAAGCTTTCTTT	-	-	TRBV7-9	TRBJ1-1
CASSYRFSEPYEQYF	TGTGCCAGCAGTTACCGGTTTAGCGAACCCTACGAGCAGTACTTC	-	-	TRBV6-5	TRBJ2-7
CASSQRAVGRGSGNTIYF	TGCGCCAGCAGCCAACGAGCAGTAGGGCGGGGCTCTGGAAACACCATATATTTT	-	-	TRBV4-3	TRBJ1-3
CASSLDSFPVGYTF	TGTGCCAGCAGCCTAGACAGTTTTCCAGTGGGCTACACCTTC	-	-	TRBV28	TRBJ1-2
CASSVYGGRETQYF	TGTGCCAGCAGCGTATACGGCGGGCGGGAGACCCAGTACTTC	-	-	TRBV9	TRBJ2-5
CASSLTVLPDTDTQYF	TGTGCCAGCAGCTTAACGGTCCTCCCAGACACAGATACGCAGTATTTT	-	-	TRBV7-9	TRBJ2-3
CASSLGRGPGSLYGHTF	TGTGCCAGCAGTTTAGGCCGGGGGCCTGGGTCACTTTATGGCCACACCTTC	-	-	TRBV27	TRBJ1-2
CASRPLAGGTDTQYF	TGTGCCAGCAGGCCACTAGCGGGAGGCACAGATACGCAGTATTTT	-	TRBD2	TRBV11-2	TRBJ2-3
CASSLAGGDYGYTF	TGTGCCAGCAGCTTAGCCGGGGGAGACTATGGCTACACCTTC	-	-	TRBV7-8	TRBJ1-2
CASSIWGNQPQHF	TGTGCCAGTAGTATATGGGGCAATCAGCCCCAGCATTTT	-	-	TRBV19	TRBJ1-5
CASSFRESYEQYF	TGTGCCAGCAGCTTCAGGGAGTCCTACGAGCAGTACTTC	-	-	TRBV5-4	TRBJ2-7
CASSPGLAGGYDEQFF	TGTGCCAGCAGCCCTGGACTAGCGGGAGGGTACGATGAGCAGTTCTTC	many	TRBD2	TRBV4-2	TRBJ2-1
CASSLGHPQHF	TGTGCCAGCAGTTTAGGGCACCCCCAGCATTTT	-	-	TRBV28	TRBJ1-5
CASSYQGTHSYEQYF	TGTGCCAGCAGTTACCAAGGGACACACTCCTACGAGCAGTACTTC	once	-	TRBV6-5	TRBJ2-7
CASSAPQEMNTEAFF	TGTGCCAGCAGCGCACCACAGGAGATGAACACTGAAGCTTTCTTT	-	-	TRBV7-4	TRBJ1-1
CASSFEGGIQETQYF	TGCGCCAGCAGCTTCGAGGGGGGGATCCAAGAGACCCAGTACTTC	-	-	TRBV5-1	TRBJ2-5
CASSRSGVGSNQPQHF	TGTGCCAGCAGCAGATCAGGGGTAGGCAGCAATCAGCCCCAGCATTTT	-	-	TRBV7-8	TRBJ1-5
CASSVGQGANYGYTF	TGTGCCAGCAGTGTCGGACAGGGGGCTAACTATGGCTACACCTTC	many	TRBD1	TRBV27	TRBJ1-2
CATSREGVFRGGQPQHF	TGTGCCACCAGCAGAGAAGGGGTTTTCAGGGGAGGGCAGCCCCAGCATTTT	-	-	TRBV15	TRBJ1-5
CASSLGPNLIYEQYF	TGCGCCAGCAGCTTGGGCCCGAATCTAATCTACGAGCAGTACTTC	many	-	TRBV5-1	TRBJ2-7
CASSLEGDRVHEQYF	TGTGCCAGCAGCCTCGAAGGGGACAGGGTCCACGAGCAGTACTTC	-	TRBD1	TRBV27	TRBJ2-7
CASSLYTGAGRNEQFF	TGTGCCAGCAGCCTTTATACGGGAGCGGGGAGGAATGAGCAGTTCTTC	-	TRBD2	TRBV9	TRBJ2-1
CASSARRDSTDTQYF	TGTGCCAGCAGCGCGCGAAGGGACTCCACAGATACGCAGTATTTT	-	-	TRBV9	TRBJ2-3
CASSQGGHRGEYEQYF	TGCGCCAGCAGCCAAGGGGGGCACAGGGGAGAATACGAGCAGTACTTC	-	-	TRBV5-1	TRBJ2-7
CASSDSPSANTGELFF	TGTGCCAGCAGTGACTCGCCGTCGGCGAACACCGGGGAGCTGTTTTTT	-	-	TRBV6-4	TRBJ2-2
CASSHDRGSTYEQYF	TGCGCCAGCAGCCACGACAGGGGAAGCACCTACGAGCAGTACTTC	-	TRBD1	TRBV4-3	TRBJ2-7
CASSQGADMGEQYF	TGCGCCAGCAGCCAAGGGGCAGATATGGGCGAGCAGTACTTC	-	-	TRBV4-3	TRBJ2-7
CASSSLTSGPEPDTQYF	TGCGCCAGCAGCTCCCTGACTAGCGGGCCCGAGCCAGATACGCAGTATTTT	-	TRBD2	TRBV5-1	TRBJ2-3
CASRLNYEQYF	TGTGCCAGCAGGTTAAACTACGAGCAGTACTTC	-	-	TRBV11-2	TRBJ2-7
CASSLQGGTEAFF	TGTGCCAGTAGTTTGCAGGGAGGCACTGAAGCTTTCTTT	few	-	TRBV19	TRBJ1-1
CASRDRVGHQPQHF	TGTGCCAGCAGGGACAGGGTAGGGCATCAGCCCCAGCATTTT	-	TRBD1	TRBV6-5	TRBJ1-5
CASSLRTSGRGYNEQFF	TGTGCCAGCAGCCTACGGACTAGCGGGAGGGGCTACAATGAGCAGTTCTTC	-	TRBD2	TRBV14	TRBJ2-1
CASSLLAGGTINEQFF	TGTGCCAGCAGCCTTCTGGCGGGAGGGACGATCAATGAGCAGTTCTTC	-	TRBD2	TRBV28	TRBJ2-1
CASSYEVNTEAFF	TGTGCCAGCAGTTATGAAGTGAACACTGAAGCTTTCTTT	-	-	TRBV6-5	TRBJ1-1
CASRDRGANEKLFF	TGTGCCAGCAGGGACAGGGGGGCTAATGAAAAACTGTTTTTT	-	TRBD1	TRBV2	TRBJ1-4
CASSQTPTGGQYF	TGTGCCAGCAGTCAAACTCCAACAGGGGGCCAGTACTTC	once	TRBD1	TRBV6-5	TRBJ2-7
CASSRRVRRESGELFF	TGTGCCAGCAGCCGGCGGGTGAGACGGGAGTCCGGGGAGCTGTTTTTT	-	-	TRBV9	TRBJ2-2
CASSSEVGGGNQPQHF	TGTGCCAGCAGCTCAGAGGTAGGGGGCGGCAATCAGCCCCAGCATTTT	-	TRBD1	TRBV7-9	TRBJ1-5
CASTPPGLAGSDEQFF	TGTGCCAGCACTCCTCCGGGACTAGCGGGATCCGATGAGCAGTTCTTC	-	TRBD2	TRBV28	TRBJ2-1
CASSQDWRQGETQYF	TGTGCCAGCAGCCAAGATTGGAGACAGGGAGAGACCCAGTACTTC	-	TRBD1	TRBV14	TRBJ2-5
CASGGDSAFDYGYTF	TGTGCCAGCGGCGGCGACAGCGCCTTCGACTATGGCTACACCTTC	-	-	TRBV27	TRBJ1-2
CAWSGSGSWRGELFF	TGTGCCTGGAGTGGTAGCGGGAGCTGGAGGGGGGAGCTGTTTTTT	once	TRBD2	TRBV30	TRBJ2-2
CASSIGGTGAYNEQFF	TGTGCCAGTAGTATAGGCGGGACTGGGGCCTACAATGAGCAGTTCTTC	-	-	TRBV19	TRBJ2-1
CASSLLYIATNEKLFF	TGTGCCAGCAGCTTGTTGTATATTGCAACTAATGAAAAACTGTTTTTT	-	-	TRBV5-5	TRBJ1-4
CASSLGSSYEQYF	TGCGCCAGCAGCTTAGGGAGCTCCTACGAGCAGTACTTC	-	-	TRBV5-1	TRBJ2-7
CASRTGGNEQFF	TGTGCCAGCCGGACAGGGGGCAATGAGCAGTTCTTC	-	TRBD1	TRBV19	TRBJ2-1
CASSLVTGYTYEQYF	TGTGCCAGCAGCTTAGTTACAGGATATACCTACGAGCAGTACTTC	-	-	TRBV7-6	TRBJ2-7
CASSQEGPAGFYNEQFF	TGCGCCAGCAGCCAAGAGGGCCCAGCGGGGTTCTACAATGAGCAGTTCTTC	-	TRBD2	TRBV4-3	TRBJ2-1
CASSFPRGWETEAFF	TGTGCCAGCAGCTTCCCACGCGGGTGGGAGACTGAAGCTTTCTTT	-	-	TRBV7-9	TRBJ1-1
CASSARQGVSYEQYF	TGTGCCAGCAGCGCCAGACAGGGGGTTTCCTACGAGCAGTACTTC	-	TRBD1	TRBV27	TRBJ2-7
CASSFLTDRGDYGYTF	TGTGCCAGCAGCTTCCTAACGGACAGGGGGGACTATGGCTACACCTTC	once	TRBD1	TRBV7-9	TRBJ1-2
CASSFGQSYGYTF	TGTGCCAGCAGTTTTGGACAGAGCTATGGCTACACCTTC	-	-	TRBV27	TRBJ1-2
CASTLQGAIDEQYF	TGTGCCAGCACTCTGCAGGGGGCCATCGACGAGCAGTACTTC	-	TRBD1	TRBV6-6	TRBJ2-7
CASRGVADGAPGAFF	TGTGCCAGCAGGGGGGTTGCGGACGGAGCCCCGGGAGCTTTCTTT	once	-	TRBV27	TRBJ1-1
CASTRMAGQPEQFF	TGTGCCAGCACCCGAATGGCAGGGCAACCCGAGCAGTTCTTC	-	-	TRBV6-1	TRBJ2-1
CASIDSGSYNEQFF	TGCGCCAGCATTGACAGTGGCTCCTACAATGAGCAGTTCTTC	-	-	TRBV10-2	TRBJ2-1
CARRLGQLRNYGYTF	TGTGCCAGACGACTGGGACAGCTAAGGAACTATGGCTACACCTTC	-	TRBD1	TRBV19	TRBJ1-2